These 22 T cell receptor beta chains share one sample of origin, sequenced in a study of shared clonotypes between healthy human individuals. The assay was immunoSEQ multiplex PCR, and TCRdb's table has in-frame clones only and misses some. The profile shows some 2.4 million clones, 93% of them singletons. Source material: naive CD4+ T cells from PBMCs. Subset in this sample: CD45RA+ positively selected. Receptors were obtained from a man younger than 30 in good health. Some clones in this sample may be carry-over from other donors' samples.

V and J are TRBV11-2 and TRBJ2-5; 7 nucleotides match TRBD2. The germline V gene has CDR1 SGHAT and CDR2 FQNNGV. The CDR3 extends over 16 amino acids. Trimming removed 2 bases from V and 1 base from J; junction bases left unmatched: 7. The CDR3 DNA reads TGTGCCAGCAGCTTAAACGGGGGGACGGTCCAAGAGACCCAGTACTTC. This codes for CASSLNGGTVQETQYF. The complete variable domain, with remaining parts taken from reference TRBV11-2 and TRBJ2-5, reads EAGVAQSPRYKIIEKRQSVAFWCNPISGHATLYWYQQILGQGPKLLIQFQNNGVVDDSQLPKDRFSAERLKGVDSTLKIQPAKLEDSAVYLCASSLNGGTVQETQYFGPGTRLLVL.

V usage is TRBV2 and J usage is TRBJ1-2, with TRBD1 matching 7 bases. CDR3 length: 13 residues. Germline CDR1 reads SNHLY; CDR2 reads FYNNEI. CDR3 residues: CAKDEGAHYGYTF. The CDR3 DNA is TGTGCAAAAGATGAGGGGGCTCACTATGGCTACACCTTC.

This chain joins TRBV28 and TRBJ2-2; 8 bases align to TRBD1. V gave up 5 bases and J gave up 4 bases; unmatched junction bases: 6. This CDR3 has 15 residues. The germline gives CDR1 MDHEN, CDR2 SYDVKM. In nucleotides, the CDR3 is TGTGCCAGCAGTGTCACAGGGGGTGGCACCGGGGAGCTGTTTTTT. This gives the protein CASSVTGGGTGELFF.

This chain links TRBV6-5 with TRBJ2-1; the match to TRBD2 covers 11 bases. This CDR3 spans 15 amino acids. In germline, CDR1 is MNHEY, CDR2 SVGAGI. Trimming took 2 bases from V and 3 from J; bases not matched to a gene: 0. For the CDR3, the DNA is TGTGCCAGCAGTTACGGGACTAGCGGCTACAATGAGCAGTTCTTC. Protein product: CASSYGTSGYNEQFF.

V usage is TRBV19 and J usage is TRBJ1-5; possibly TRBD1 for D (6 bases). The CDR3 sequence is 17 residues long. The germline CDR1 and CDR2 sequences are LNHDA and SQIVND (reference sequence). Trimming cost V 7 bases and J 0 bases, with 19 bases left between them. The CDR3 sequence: CASKTQGEGYSNQPQHF. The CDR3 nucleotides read TGTGCCAGTAAAACACAGGGTGAAGGATATAGCAATCAGCCCCAGCATTTT.

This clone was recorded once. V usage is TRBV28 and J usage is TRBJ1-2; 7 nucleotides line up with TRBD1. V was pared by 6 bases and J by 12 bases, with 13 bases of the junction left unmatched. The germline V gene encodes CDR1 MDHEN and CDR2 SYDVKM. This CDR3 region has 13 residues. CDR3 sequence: CASSQRDREENTF. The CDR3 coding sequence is TGTGCCAGCAGCCAACGTGACAGGGAAGAGAACACCTTC.

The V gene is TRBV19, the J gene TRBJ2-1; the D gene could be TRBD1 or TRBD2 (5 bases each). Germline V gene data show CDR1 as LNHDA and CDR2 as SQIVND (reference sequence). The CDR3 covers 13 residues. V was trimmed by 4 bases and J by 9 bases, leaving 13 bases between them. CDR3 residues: CASSSQGGGEQFF. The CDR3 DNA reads TGTGCCAGTAGTAGTCAGGGCGGAGGTGAGCAGTTCTTC.

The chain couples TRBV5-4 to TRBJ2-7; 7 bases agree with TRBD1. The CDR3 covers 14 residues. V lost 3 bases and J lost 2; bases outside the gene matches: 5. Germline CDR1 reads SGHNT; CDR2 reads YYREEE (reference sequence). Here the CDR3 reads CASSSTGQTYEQYF. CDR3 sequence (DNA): TGTGCCAGCAGCTCTACGGGACAGACCTACGAGCAGTACTTC. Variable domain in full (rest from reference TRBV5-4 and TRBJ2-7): ETGVTQSPTHLIKTRGQQVTLRCSSQSGHNTVSWYQQALGQGPQFIFQYYREEENGRGNFPPRFSGLQFPNYSSELNVNALELDDSALYLCASSSTGQTYEQYFGPGTRLTVT.

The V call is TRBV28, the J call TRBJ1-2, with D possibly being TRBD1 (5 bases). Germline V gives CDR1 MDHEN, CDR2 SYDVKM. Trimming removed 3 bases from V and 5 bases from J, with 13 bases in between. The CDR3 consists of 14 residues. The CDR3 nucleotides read TGTGCCAGCAGTTTGGGCATTGGGACGTATGGCTACACCTTC. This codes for CASSLGIGTYGYTF.

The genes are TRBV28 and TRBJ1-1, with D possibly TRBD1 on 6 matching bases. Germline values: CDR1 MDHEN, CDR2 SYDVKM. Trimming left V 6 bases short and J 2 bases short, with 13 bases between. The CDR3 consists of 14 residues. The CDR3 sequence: CASRNQGRNTEAFF. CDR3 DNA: TGTGCCAGCAGGAACCAGGGGAGAAACACTGAAGCTTTCTTT.

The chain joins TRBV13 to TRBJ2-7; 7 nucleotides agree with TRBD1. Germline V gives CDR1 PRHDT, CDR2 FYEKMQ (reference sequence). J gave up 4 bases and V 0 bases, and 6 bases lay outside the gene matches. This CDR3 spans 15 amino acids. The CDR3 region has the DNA TGTGCCAGCAGCTTAGGGGTCTACAGGGGTTACGAGCAGTACTTC. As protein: CASSLGVYRGYEQYF.

The CDR3 sequence: CASSFLRSGAYEQYF. The CDR3 DNA is TGTGCCAGCAGCTTTTTACGGAGTGGGGCCTACGAGCAGTACTTC. This rearrangement joins TRBV7-9 to TRBJ2-7; no clear D gene. The CDR3 totals 15 residues. Between the trimmed V and J ends, which lost 3 bases and 2 bases, there was a span of 14 bases. Per germline, CDR1 SEHNR and CDR2 FQNEAQ (reference sequence). Full variable domain (missing parts from reference TRBV7-9 and TRBJ2-7): DTGVSQNPRHKITKRGQNVTFRCDPISEHNRLYWYRQTLGQGPEFLTYFQNEAQLEKSRLLSDRFSAERPKGSFSTLEIQRTEQGDSAMYLCASSFLRSGAYEQYFGPGTRLTVT.

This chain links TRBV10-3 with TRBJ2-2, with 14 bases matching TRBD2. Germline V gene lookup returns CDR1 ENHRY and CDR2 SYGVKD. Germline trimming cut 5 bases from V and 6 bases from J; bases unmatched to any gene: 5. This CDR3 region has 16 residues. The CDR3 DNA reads TGTGCCATCAGTTGGACTAGCGGGAGGAGTGCCGGGGAGCTGTTTTTT. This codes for CAISWTSGRSAGELFF.

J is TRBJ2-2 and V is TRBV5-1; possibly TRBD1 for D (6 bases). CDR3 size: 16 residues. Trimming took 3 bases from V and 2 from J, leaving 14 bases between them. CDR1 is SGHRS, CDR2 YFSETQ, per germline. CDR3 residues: CASSWLGTPNTGELFF. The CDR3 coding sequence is TGCGCCAGCAGCTGGCTCGGGACACCCAACACCGGGGAGCTGTTTTTT.

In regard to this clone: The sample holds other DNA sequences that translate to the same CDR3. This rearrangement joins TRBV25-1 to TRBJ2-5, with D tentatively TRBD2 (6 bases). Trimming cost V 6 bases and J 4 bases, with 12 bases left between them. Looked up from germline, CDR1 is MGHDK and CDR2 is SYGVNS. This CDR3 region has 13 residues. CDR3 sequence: CASSARGRETQYF. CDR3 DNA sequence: TGTGCCAGCAGCGCCCGGGGGAGAGAGACCCAGTACTTC. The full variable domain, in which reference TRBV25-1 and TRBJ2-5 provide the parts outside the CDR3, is EADIYQTPRYLVIGTGKKITLECSQTMGHDKMYWYQQDPGMELHLIHYSYGVNSTEKGDLSSESTVSRIRTEHFPLTLESARPSHTSQYLCASSARGRETQYFGPGTRLLVL.

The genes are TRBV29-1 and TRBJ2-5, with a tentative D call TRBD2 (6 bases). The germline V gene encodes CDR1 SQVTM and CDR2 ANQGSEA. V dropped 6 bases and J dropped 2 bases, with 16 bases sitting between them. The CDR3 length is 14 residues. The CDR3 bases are TGCAGCGTCGGTATACCACTAGCACAAGAGACCCAGTACTTC. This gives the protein CSVGIPLAQETQYF.

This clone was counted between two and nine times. DNA of the CDR3: TGTGCCTGGAAAAGGCAGCCGAACACTGAAGCTTTCTTT. Encoded protein: CAWKRQPNTEAFF. V usage is TRBV30 and J usage is TRBJ1-1; no clear D. Trimming shortened V by 4 bases and J by 1 base, and 10 bases separated the two germline ends. The CDR3 is 13 amino acids. Germline assignment: CDR1 GTSNPN and CDR2 SVGIG (reference sequence).

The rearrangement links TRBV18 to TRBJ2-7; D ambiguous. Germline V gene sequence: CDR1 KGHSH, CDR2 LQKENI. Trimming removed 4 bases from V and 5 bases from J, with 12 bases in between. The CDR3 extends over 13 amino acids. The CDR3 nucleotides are TGTGCCAGCTCACAGGGCCTACTCGACGAGCAGTACTTC. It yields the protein CASSQGLLDEQYF.

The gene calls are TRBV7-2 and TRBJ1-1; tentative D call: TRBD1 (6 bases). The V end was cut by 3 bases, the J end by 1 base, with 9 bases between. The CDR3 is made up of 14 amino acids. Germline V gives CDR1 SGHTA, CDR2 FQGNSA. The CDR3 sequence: CASSFDRWNTEAFF. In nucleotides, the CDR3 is TGTGCCAGCAGCTTCGACAGGTGGAACACTGAAGCTTTCTTT.

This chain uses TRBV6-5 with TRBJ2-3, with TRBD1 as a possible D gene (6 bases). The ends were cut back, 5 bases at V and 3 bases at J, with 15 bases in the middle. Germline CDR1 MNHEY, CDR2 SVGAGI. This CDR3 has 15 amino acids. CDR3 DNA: TGTGCCAGCAGTCCGCAGGGGTTTGGGACAGATACGCAGTATTTT. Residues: CASSPQGFGTDTQYF.

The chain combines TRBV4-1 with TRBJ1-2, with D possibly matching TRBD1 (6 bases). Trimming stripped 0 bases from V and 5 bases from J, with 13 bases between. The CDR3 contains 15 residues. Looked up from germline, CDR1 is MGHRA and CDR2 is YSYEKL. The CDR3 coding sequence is TGCGCCAGCAGCCAAGATGGCAGGGGCATTTATGGCTACACCTTC. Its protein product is CASSQDGRGIYGYTF.

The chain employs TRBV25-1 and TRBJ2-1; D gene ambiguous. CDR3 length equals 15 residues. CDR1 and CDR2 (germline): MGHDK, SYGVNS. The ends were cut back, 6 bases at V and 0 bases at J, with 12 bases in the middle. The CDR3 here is CASSSGPSSYNEQFF. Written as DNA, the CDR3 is TGTGCCAGCAGCTCCGGGCCTAGCTCCTACAATGAGCAGTTCTTC.